The next 3 T cell receptor gamma chains were all read from a single sample in a study of gamma-delta chains in newborns, infants, children (dated by TCRdb to the late 2010s). For sequencing, an Illumina MiSeq was employed. For TCRdb, the public reads were processed anew by CATT, and duplicate DNA sequences were folded into one row. The sample table records several hundred gamma-chain clones; 1.5% of these occur just once. The ten largest clones represent about 20% of the sample. Sequenced material: blood. All receptors come from a child who was a newborn, infant or young child, either healthy, febrile or measles-vaccinated (not recorded which).

This clone is large. Additional DNA sequences in this sample encode the identical CDR3. The V call is TRGV5, the J call TRGJ1 or TRGJ2. This CDR3 is built from 18 residues. Trimming at V came to 2 bases and at J to 3 bases, leaving 19 bases not matched to a gene. CDR1 VINAFY and CDR2 YDVSNSKD come from the germline V gene. This chain's CDR3 is CATWDTGRRGHRYYKKLF. CDR3 DNA sequence: TGTGCCACCTGGGACACCGGGCGGAGAGGCCATCGTTATTATAAGAAACTCTTT.

Of note for this clone: This may come from a read error, since a much larger clone is one base off. The V call is TRGV4, the J call TRGJ1 or TRGJ2. The germline CDR1 and CDR2 sequences are EGSTGY and YDSYTSSV. The CDR3 length is 12 residues. CDR3 nucleotide sequence: TGTACCACCTGGGTAACTTATTATAAGAAACTCTTT. Amino acids: CTTWVTYYKKLF.

This clone is large in the sample. The chain employs TRGV4 and TRGJP1. The CDR3 is 15 residues long. Looked up from germline, CDR1 is EGSTGY and CDR2 is YDSYTSSV. V gave up 0 bases and J gave up 1 base; unmatched junction bases: 2. The CDR3 coding sequence is TGTGCCACCTGGGATGGGCCTACCACTGGTTGGTTCAAGATATTT. This sequence encodes CATWDGPTTGWFKIF.